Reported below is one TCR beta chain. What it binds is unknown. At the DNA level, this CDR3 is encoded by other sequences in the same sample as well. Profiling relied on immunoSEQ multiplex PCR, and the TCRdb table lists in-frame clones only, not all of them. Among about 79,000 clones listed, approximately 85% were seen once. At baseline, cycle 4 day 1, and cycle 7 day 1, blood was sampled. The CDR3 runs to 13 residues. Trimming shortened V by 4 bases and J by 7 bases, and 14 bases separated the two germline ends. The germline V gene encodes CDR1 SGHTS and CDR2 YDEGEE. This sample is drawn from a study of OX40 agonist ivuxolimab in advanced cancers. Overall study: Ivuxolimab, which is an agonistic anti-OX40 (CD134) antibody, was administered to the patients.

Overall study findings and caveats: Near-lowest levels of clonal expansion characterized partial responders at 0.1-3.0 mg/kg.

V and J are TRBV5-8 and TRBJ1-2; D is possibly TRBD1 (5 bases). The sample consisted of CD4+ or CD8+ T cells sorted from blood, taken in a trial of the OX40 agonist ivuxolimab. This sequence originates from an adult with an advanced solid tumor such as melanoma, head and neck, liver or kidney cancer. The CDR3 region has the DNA TGTGCCAGCAGCCTTCGAGGGGCGGGTGGCTACACCTTC. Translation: CASSLRGAGGYTF.